This T cell receptor beta chain was documented in a study of CD8 T cells in ankylosing spondylitis. Study-level findings and limits: Disease-associated clones were reportedly significantly overrepresented in matched ankylosing spondylitis synovial fluid. Typical of ankylosing spondylitis blood, it appeared, was a TCR beta motif of under 10 highly homologous variants. Clones linked to disease, bearing a CD8+ phenotype, were relatively rare in peripheral blood.

Each CDR3 protein is one row after TCRdb ran MiXCR on the 5' RACE reads. This sample has 650,000 to 800,000 distinct CDR3 sequences; around 17% occur once, and the top ten carry under 20%. This clonotype came up a few times. Its specificity is not known. In germline, CDR1 is SGHRS, CDR2 YFSETQ. This CDR3 contains 15 residues. The J segment lost 6 bases and the V segment lost 2 bases, leaving 6 bases of the junction unmatched. This chain uses TRBV5-1 with TRBJ2-3, with 10 bases aligning to TRBD2. The TCR originated in a male donor with ankylosing spondylitis. Sequenced input: blood, either unsorted or a sorted T cell fraction (not recorded which). CDR3 sequence (DNA): TGCGCCAGCAGCTTCGGGACTAGCGTGTTGGATACGCAGTATTTT. It specifies CASSFGTSVLDTQYF.